Below are 14 T cell receptor beta chains sequenced from a single sample in a study of T cells in Graves' hyperthyroidism and ophthalmopathy (dated by TCRdb to 2018 to 2020). Library creation used multiplex PCR. TCRdb records Illumina HiSeq 2000 as the sequencer. Amplification of TCR beta CDR3 regions was carried out from RNA transcripts. The first round of RT-PCR for the TCR CDR3 was performed with the HTBI primer set and the Qiagen OneStep RT-PCR kit. TCRdb reworked the public reads: Q25 trimming with fastp, MiXCR clone assembly, productive beta chains retained. Under each unique CDR3 protein, matching rows form one entry showing the most common genes and DNA. For this sample the table gives 350,000 to 400,000 distinct CDR3 sequences, of which 15% were detected only once. The ten top clones hold around a third of the sample. Sequencing was performed on blood. These receptors were taken from a young woman with Graves' hyperthyroidism.

This clonotype is labeled as medium-sized. V is TRBV27 and J is TRBJ1-5; 7 positions match TRBD1. J gave up 2 bases and V 5 bases, and 9 bases lay outside the gene matches. The CDR3 contains 16 residues. Germline V CDR1 and CDR2: MNHEY, SMNVEV (reference sequence). The CDR3 DNA reads as TGTGCCAGCAGTCGATACAGGGGAGAGGGCAATCAGCCCCAGCATTTT. It is translated as CASSRYRGEGNQPQHF.

This clonotype was observed a few times. V is TRBV10-3 and J is TRBJ1-4, with 7 bases lining up with TRBD1. The V gene's germline CDR1 is ENHRY and CDR2 SYGVKD. This CDR3 has 15 amino acids. V was pared by 6 bases and J by 3 bases, with 7 bases of the junction left unmatched. CDR3 region: CAISGTVGANEKLFF. The CDR3 bases are TGTGCCATCAGCGGGACAGTCGGAGCTAATGAAAAACTGTTTTTT.

J is TRBJ2-2 and V is TRBV28; D is undetermined. Germline V gene sequence: CDR1 MDHEN, CDR2 SYDVKM. This CDR3 region has 15 residues. The V end lost 3 bases, the J end lost 7 bases, and 15 bases lay between the germline ends. The CDR3 region has the DNA TGTGCCAGCAGTTTTCCAGCCAGGTCTGGCGGGGAGCTGTTTTTT. Translating gives CASSFPARSGGELFF.

This clonotype occurred many times. The rearrangement links TRBV12-3 or TRBV12-4 to TRBJ2-1; 13 positions match TRBD2. V was pared by 5 bases and J by 4 bases, with 8 bases of the junction left unmatched. The length of the CDR3 is 17 residues. The DNA for the CDR3 is TGTGCCAGCAGTCATGCCGGGACTAGCGGGGTTTACAATGAGCAGTTCTTC. As protein: CASSHAGTSGVYNEQFF.

This clonotype was found many times. The V call is TRBV7-9, the J call TRBJ2-7, with TRBD1 as a possible D gene (6 bases). Trimming took off 4 bases at V and 3 bases at J, with 13 bases between the two ends. Looked up from germline, CDR1 is SEHNR and CDR2 is FQNEAQ (reference sequence). This CDR3 comprises 14 residues. The CDR3 sequence: CASSSGAGDYEQYF. CDR3 DNA: TGTGCCAGCAGCTCCGGGGCAGGGGACTACGAGCAGTACTTC. The entire variable domain, with the rest obtained from reference TRBV7-9 and TRBJ2-7, is as follows: DTGVSQNPRHKITKRGQNVTFRCDPISEHNRLYWYRQTLGQGPEFLTYFQNEAQLEKSRLLSDRFSAERPKGSFSTLEIQRTEQGDSAMYLCASSSGAGDYEQYFGPGTRLTVT.

This clonotype was seen a handful of times. The rearrangement joins TRBV5-1 to TRBJ1-4, with D tentatively TRBD1 (5 bases). The CDR3 sequence is 14 residues long. Trimming stripped 3 bases from V and 4 bases from J, with 10 bases between. The germline V gene has CDR1 SGHRS and CDR2 YFSETQ. CDR3 DNA sequence: TGCGCCAGCAGCTCCGGGACCCATAATGAAAAACTGTTTTTT. It codes for CASSSGTHNEKLFF. Filled out from reference TRBV5-1 and TRBJ1-4, the complete variable domain reads KAGVTQTPRYLIKTRGQQVTLSCSPISGHRSVSWYQQTPGQGLQFLFEYFSETQRNKGNFPGRFSGRQFSNSRSEMNVSTLELGDSALYLCASSSGTHNEKLFFGSGTQLSVL.

This clonotype was counted ten times or more. Written as DNA, the CDR3 is TGTGCCAGCAGTTTAACCTCTAGCGGGAGTGGCACAGATACGCAGTATTTT. Translation: CASSLTSSGSGTDTQYF. The gene calls are TRBV28 and TRBJ2-3, with 10 positions matching TRBD2. Germline V CDR1 and CDR2: MDHEN, SYDVKM. V was clipped by 2 bases and J by 1 base; unmatched bases: 6. The CDR3 sequence is 17 residues long.

The sample holds a few counts of this clonotype. The genes are TRBV24-1 and TRBJ2-3, with TRBD2 matching over 9 bases. Germline V gene data show CDR1 as KGHDR and CDR2 as SFDVKD. The J segment lost 10 bases and the V segment lost 8 bases, leaving 18 bases of the junction unmatched. This CDR3 has 16 residues. The CDR3: CATTTGLASLGVSQYF. CDR3 in DNA: TGTGCCACCACTACGGGACTAGCATCCCTTGGCGTGTCGCAGTATTTT.

This chain uses TRBV7-9 with TRBJ2-7; 10 bases line up with TRBD1. CDR1 SEHNR and CDR2 FQNEAQ come from the germline V gene (reference sequence). The V segment lost 7 bases and the J segment 7 bases; nucleotides outside the gene matches: 10. The CDR3 spans 14 residues. The CDR3 nucleotides read TGTGCCAGCACCCAGGGACAGGGGTTTAAGGAGCAGTACTTC. Residues: CASTQGQGFKEQYF.

This clonotype was recorded many times. This rearrangement joins TRBV2 to TRBJ1-4; maybe TRBD1 (6 bases). The V and J ends lost 6 bases and 7 bases respectively, with 18 bases between them. In germline, CDR1 is SNHLY, CDR2 FYNNEI. This CDR3 has 15 amino acids. This CDR3 is CASRGPGVGVEKLFF. CDR3 nucleotide sequence: TGTGCCAGCAGGGGCCCAGGGGTTGGTGTTGAAAAACTGTTTTTT.

In this sample, this clonotype turned up many times. V and J are TRBV28 and TRBJ2-7; D gene uncertain. The CDR3 loop spans 16 amino acids. Germline CDR1 and CDR2: MDHEN and SYDVKM. Deletions cut 5 bases from V and 3 bases from J, with 20 bases between. CDR3 nucleotide sequence: TGTGCCAGCAGTACCCCCTTAAGCCTATTCGACTACGAGCAGTACTTC. It is translated as CASSTPLSLFDYEQYF.

This clonotype was seen many times. The chain carries TRBV12-3 or TRBV12-4 and TRBJ2-5; D unresolved. The CDR3 has 14 residues. V dropped 5 bases and J dropped 1 base, with 11 bases sitting between them. The CDR3: CASSTWVGQETQYF. The CDR3 DNA sequence: TGTGCCAGCAGTACGTGGGTGGGCCAAGAGACCCAGTACTTC.

The rearrangement joins TRBV27 to TRBJ2-7; D tentatively fits TRBD1 or TRBD2 (5 bases each). The V gene lost 1 base and the J gene lost 4 bases, with 14 bases spanning the gap. Looked up from germline, CDR1 is MNHEY and CDR2 is SMNVEV (reference sequence). The length of the CDR3 is 15 residues. The CDR3 sequence: CASSLYPGTIYEQYF. CDR3 DNA sequence: TGTGCCAGCAGTTTATACCCCGGGACGATATACGAGCAGTACTTC.

On this clonotype itself: An end of the junction differs from the germline gene, which may be a read error. The chain couples TRBV3-1 to TRBJ1-3; tentatively, D is TRBD1 (5 bases). Germline CDR1 reads LGHDT; CDR2 reads YNNKEL (reference sequence). The length of the CDR3 is 16 residues. The CDR3 sequence is CASSQVLRGSRNTIYF. The CDR3 nucleotides read TGTGCCAGCAGCCAAGTTCTGCGGGGCTCTAGAAACACCATATATTTT. Drawing the rest from reference TRBV3-1 and TRBJ1-3, the complete variable domain is DTAVSQTPKYLVTQMGNDKSIKCEQNLGHDTMYWYKQDSKKFLKIMFSYNNKELIINETVPNRFSPKSPDKAHLNLHINSLELGDSAVYFCASSQVLRGSRNTIYFGEGSWLTVV.